This TCR beta chain was identified in a study of Ad26.COV2.S vaccination and SARS-CoV-2 variants. As for the study in general: Each vaccinee took Ad26.COV2.S intramuscularly, once or twice 56 days apart. Broader study findings: Breadth and depth estimates from TCRs may understate total T cell responses. Placebo recipients trailed vaccine recipients in spike-specific TCR breadth.

Specified treatment: about 20 received Ad26.COV2.S at low or high dose, single or two shots; 5 received placebo; per-sample allocation not given. Following the first vaccine or placebo injection, samples were taken on day 63. Wuhan-strain spike was delivered by a replication-incompetent Ad26 vector. Worth noting for this clone: Antigen: not known.

Germline V gives CDR1 SGHNT, CDR2 YYREEE (reference sequence). The CDR3 is 14 residues long. Trimming at V came to 2 bases and at J to 3 bases, leaving 2 bases not matched to a gene. The data were produced by immunoSEQ multiplex PCR, yet TCRdb's version contains in-frame clones alone and is incomplete. The sample has approximately 300,000 clones, just under 85% seen once; the top ten hold 2.1%. The specimen was peripheral blood, collected in a trial of Ad26.COV2.S vaccine versus placebo. The clonotype was recovered from a person between 18 and 59 years old who received the Ad26.COV2.S COVID-19 vaccine or a placebo. The V call is TRBV5-4, the J call TRBJ2-7, with TRBD1 identical over 10 bases. CDR3: CASSFGQGGYEQYF. The CDR3 coding sequence is TGTGCCAGCAGCTTCGGACAGGGGGGCTACGAGCAGTACTTC.